What follows are 32 T cell receptor beta chains derived from one specimen sequenced in a study of T cell responses to AZD1222 COVID-19 vaccine. Data came from immunoSEQ multiplex PCR; TCRdb stores just in-frame clones and leaves some out. The sample has approximately 140,000 clones, just under 95% seen once. Sample: peripheral blood, taken 28 days after the second AZD1222 dose. These TCRs come from an adult who received the AZD1222 COVID-19 vaccine.

CDR3 DNA sequence: TGTGCCAGCAGTGAAGCGCAGGATCAGCCCCAGCATTTT. It codes for CASSEAQDQPQHF. This chain connects TRBV6-1 to TRBJ1-5; the D is unclear. V shed 0 bases and J shed 5 bases, with 5 bases lying between them. The CDR3 is made up of 13 amino acids. Germline V lookup: CDR1 MNHNS, CDR2 SASEGT.

This chain uses TRBV5-1 with TRBJ1-5; D is uncertain. The V end lost 4 bases, the J end lost 1 base, and 6 bases lay between the germline ends. CDR1 is SGHRS, CDR2 YFSETQ, per germline. This CDR3 has 13 residues. The CDR3 protein is CASSVESNQPQHF. In DNA form, the CDR3 reads TGCGCCAGCAGCGTAGAAAGCAATCAGCCCCAGCATTTT.

V is TRBV6-6 and J is TRBJ2-3; the D is unclear. Trimming took 8 bases from V and 0 from J, leaving 9 bases between them. The CDR3 sequence is 13 residues long. Germline V gives CDR1 MNHNY, CDR2 SVGAGI (reference sequence). CDR3 nucleotides: TGTGCCAGCGAGAAGGCAAGCACAGATACGCAGTATTTT. Protein product: CASEKASTDTQYF.

The chain couples TRBV30 to TRBJ1-2; TRBD1 is a possible D gene (5 bases). CDR3 length equals 14 residues. CDR1 is GTSNPN and CDR2 is SVGIG in the germline V gene (reference sequence). V was clipped by 1 base and J by 7 bases, with 16 bases between them. CDR3 DNA sequence: TGTGCCTGGAGTGAGGACACCTCGGAGGGTGGCTACACCTTC. Protein sequence: CAWSEDTSEGGYTF.

The J gene is TRBJ1-1, the V gene TRBV27; D may be TRBD1 (6 bases). This CDR3 has 13 amino acids. Germline V lookup: CDR1 MNHEY, CDR2 SMNVEV (reference sequence). V lost 4 bases to trimming and J lost 3 bases, with 9 bases between them. In DNA form, the CDR3 reads TGTGCCAGCAGTTCCACAGGGTACACTGAAGCTTTCTTT. It is translated as CASSSTGYTEAFF.

The chain couples TRBV6-5 to TRBJ2-3; TRBD2 matches at 9 bases. Germline V gives CDR1 MNHEY, CDR2 SVGAGI. The J segment lost 0 bases and the V segment lost 6 bases, leaving 4 bases of the junction unmatched. The CDR3 length is 15 residues. Here the CDR3 reads CASRIAGVSTDTQYF. CDR3 DNA: TGTGCCAGCAGGATAGCGGGGGTTAGCACAGATACGCAGTATTTT.

Note on this clone: Other nucleotide sequences in the sample specify the same CDR3. This chain uses TRBV5-1 with TRBJ2-7; TRBD2 is a possible D gene (6 bases). The CDR3 totals 12 residues. The ends were cut back, 3 bases at V and 3 bases at J, with 7 bases in the middle. From germline, CDR1 is SGHRS and CDR2 YFSETQ. CDR3 nucleotide sequence: TGCGCCAGCAGCTCGGGACTCTACGAGCAGTACTTC. The encoded protein is CASSSGLYEQYF.

V gene TRBV28 combines with J gene TRBJ1-5; a possible D gene is TRBD1 (5 bases). Germline V CDR1 and CDR2: MDHEN, SYDVKM. CDR3 length: 13 residues. Trimming removed 1 base at V and 5 bases at J, with 6 bases between. CDR3 sequence: CASSLSGYQPQHF. In DNA, the CDR3 is TGTGCCAGCAGTTTATCAGGGTATCAGCCCCAGCATTTT.

The rearrangement joins TRBV15 to TRBJ2-2; D ambiguous. The CDR3 spans 14 residues. Between the trimmed V and J ends, which lost 4 bases and 0 bases, there was a span of 6 bases. The germline gives CDR1 LNHNV, CDR2 YYDKDF (reference sequence). CDR3 in amino acids: CATSTDPNTGELFF. Written as DNA, the CDR3 is TGTGCCACCAGCACCGACCCGAACACCGGGGAGCTGTTTTTT.

V is TRBV3-1 (or the pseudogene TRBV3-2) and J is TRBJ1-1; no reliable D call. The CDR3 totals 12 residues. The V gene lost 10 bases and the J gene lost 1 base, with 10 bases spanning the gap. The V gene's germline CDR1 is LGHDT and CDR2 YNNKEL (reference sequence). The CDR3: CATQHPNTEAFF. The CDR3 coding sequence is TGTGCCACCCAGCACCCGAACACTGAAGCTTTCTTT.

The CDR3 protein is CASGLLAKNIQYF. For the CDR3, the DNA is TGTGCCAGCGGGCTTTTGGCCAAAAACATTCAGTACTTC. J is TRBJ2-4 and V is TRBV3-1 (or the pseudogene TRBV3-2); D gene ambiguous. Germline CDR1 and CDR2: LGHDT and YNNKEL (reference sequence). The CDR3 totals 13 residues. Trimming cost V 8 bases and J 1 base, with 9 bases left between them.

The V call is TRBV11-2, the J call TRBJ2-6, with D possibly being TRBD2 (6 bases). The CDR3 runs to 18 residues. From germline, CDR1 is SGHAT and CDR2 FQNNGV. Between the trimmed V and J ends, which lost 4 bases and 0 bases, there was a span of 16 bases. The CDR3 is CASSYRGGESSGANVLTF. DNA of the CDR3: TGTGCCAGCAGCTACCGTGGAGGGGAGTCCTCTGGGGCCAACGTCCTGACTTTC.

This clone has just one count. The chain joins TRBV27 to TRBJ2-1; D not resolved. CDR1 and CDR2 (germline): MNHEY, SMNVEV (reference sequence). The CDR3 consists of 15 residues. Between the trimmed V and J ends, which lost 0 bases and 9 bases, there was a span of 15 bases. The CDR3 DNA is TGTGCCAGCAGTTTATCGAGGAACGAAGGCTTTGAGCAGTTCTTC. Translated: CASSLSRNEGFEQFF.

V gene TRBV4-2 combines with J gene TRBJ1-5; tentative D call: TRBD1 (5 bases). The CDR3 totals 13 residues. The V gene's germline CDR1 is LGHNA and CDR2 YNFKEQ. Trimming shortened V by 2 bases and J by 4 bases, and 6 bases separated the two germline ends. CDR3 DNA sequence: TGTGCCAGCAGCCAATCAGGGAATCAGCCCCAGCATTTT. Translating gives CASSQSGNQPQHF.

The chain has TRBV5-4 and TRBJ1-6, with a possible D match to TRBD1 (6 bases). Trimming removed 6 bases at V and 7 bases at J, with 17 bases between. This CDR3 has 15 amino acids. The germline gives CDR1 SGHNT, CDR2 YYREEE (reference sequence). This CDR3 is CASTIQGLANSPLHF. The CDR3 DNA sequence: TGTGCCAGCACGATTCAGGGGCTGGCAAATTCACCCCTCCACTTT.

The gene calls are TRBV29-1 and TRBJ1-3, with D perhaps TRBD1 (5 bases). CDR1 SQVTM and CDR2 ANQGSEA come from the germline V gene. CDR3 length: 13 amino acids. Trimming left V 4 bases short and J 9 bases short, with 16 bases between. The CDR3 sequence: CSVGSSDGGTIYF. The CDR3 DNA reads TGCAGCGTTGGGAGCAGTGACGGGGGCACCATATATTTT.

CDR3 amino acids: CASSLTHPNEKLFF. CDR3 sequence (DNA): TGTGCCAGCAGTTTGACCCATCCTAATGAAAAACTGTTTTTT. The chain links TRBV28 to TRBJ1-4; no firm D call. Trimming took 3 bases from V and 3 from J, leaving 8 bases between them. CDR1 and CDR2 from the germline V gene are MDHEN and SYDVKM. CDR3 size: 14 residues.

The chain couples TRBV7-2 to TRBJ1-2, with D unresolved. CDR3 length equals 12 residues. Germline V CDR1 and CDR2: SGHTA, FQGNSA. V shed 3 bases and J shed 6 bases, with 8 bases lying between them. The CDR3 coding sequence is TGTGCCAGCAGCTTCCGGGCCAATGGCTACACCTTC. Protein sequence: CASSFRANGYTF. The full variable domain, with the rest looked up from reference TRBV7-2 and TRBJ1-2, is GAGVSQSPSNKVTEKGKDVELRCDPISGHTALYWYRQSLGQGLEFLIYFQGNSAPDKSGLPSDRFSAERTGGSVSTLTIQRTQQEDSAVYLCASSFRANGYTFGSGTRLTVV.

V gene TRBV28 combines with J gene TRBJ2-1; D perhaps matches TRBD2 (6 bases). Trimming pared 5 bases from V and 10 bases from J, leaving 24 bases between. The CDR3 is 16 amino acids. Looked up from germline, CDR1 is MDHEN and CDR2 is SYDVKM. The CDR3: CASSGPGTALGGEQFF. The CDR3 region has the DNA TGTGCCAGCAGTGGCCCGGGAACAGCACTCGGGGGAGAGCAGTTCTTC.

V gene TRBV5-1 combines with J gene TRBJ1-1, with TRBD1 identical over 7 bases. The CDR3 loop spans 16 amino acids. V trimming: 2 bases; J trimming: 3 bases; junction bases outside the gene matches: 10. Germline CDR1 is SGHRS and CDR2 is YFSETQ. The CDR3 sequence is CASSFRDSVLDTEAFF. CDR3 DNA sequence: TGCGCCAGCAGCTTCCGGGACAGTGTGCTAGACACTGAAGCTTTCTTT.

This sequence joins TRBV7-3 and TRBJ2-1, with 13 positions matching TRBD2. V lost 4 bases, J lost 9 bases, and 3 bases stayed unmatched. This CDR3 is built from 14 residues. Looked up from germline, CDR1 is SGHTA and CDR2 is FQGTGA. The CDR3 sequence is CASSSTSGGAEQFF. The DNA of the CDR3 is TGTGCCAGCAGCTCCACTAGCGGGGGGGCTGAGCAGTTCTTC. The variable domain in full, with the rest retrieved from reference TRBV7-3 and TRBJ2-1, is GAGVSQTPSNKVTEKGKYVELRCDPISGHTALYWYRQSLGQGPEFLIYFQGTGAADDSGLPNDRFFAVRPEGSVSTLKIQRTERGDSAVYLCASSSTSGGAEQFFGPGTRLTVL.

The J gene is TRBJ2-1, the V gene TRBV9, with 11 nucleotides matching TRBD2. V lost 3 bases to trimming and J lost 0 bases; unmatched junction nucleotides: 5. The CDR3 runs 17 residues. Germline CDR1 is SGDLS and CDR2 is YYNGEE. As DNA, the CDR3 is TGTGCCAGCAGCGGCTCTAGCGGGAGGAGCTCCTACAATGAGCAGTTCTTC. Translating it yields CASSGSSGRSSYNEQFF.

The rearrangement joins TRBV10-3 to TRBJ2-1; perhaps TRBD2 as D (7 bases). This CDR3 is 13 amino acids long. V shed 3 bases and J shed 9 bases, with 12 bases lying between them. Germline V CDR1 and CDR2: ENHRY, SYGVKD. The CDR3 loop is CAISEVRGGEQFF. In DNA form, the CDR3 reads TGTGCCATCAGTGAAGTGAGGGGGGGTGAGCAGTTCTTC.

This chain links TRBV9 with TRBJ2-3; D is possibly TRBD2 (6 bases). This CDR3 is 14 amino acids long. V dropped 4 bases and J dropped 4 bases, with 13 bases sitting between them. CDR1 and CDR2 from the germline V gene are SGDLS and YYNGEE. This CDR3 is CASSPRGSADTQYF. CDR3 sequence (DNA): TGTGCCAGCAGCCCCCGGGGGAGCGCAGATACGCAGTATTTT.

V gene TRBV4-2 combines with J gene TRBJ1-1; TRBD1 aligns across 7 bases. The CDR3 runs 15 residues. Germline V gives CDR1 LGHNA, CDR2 YNFKEQ. Trimming took 0 bases from V and 6 from J; bases not matched to a gene: 7. CDR3 loop: CASSQEKRGLAEAFF. The CDR3 bases are TGTGCCAGCAGCCAAGAAAAGAGGGGGCTCGCTGAAGCTTTCTTT.

This clone was picked up a small number of times. This sequence joins TRBV9 and TRBJ2-3; TRBD2 matches 9 bases. The CDR3 consists of 16 residues. V gave up 0 bases and J gave up 5 bases; unmatched junction bases: 7. In germline, CDR1 is SGDLS, CDR2 YYNGEE. Written as DNA, the CDR3 is TGTGCCAGCAGCGTAGGTTTGGCGGGAGGGGTAGATACGCAGTATTTT. Translation: CASSVGLAGGVDTQYF.

The chain joins TRBV4-1 to TRBJ1-3; no reliable D call. The CDR3 loop spans 16 amino acids. V lost 0 bases to trimming and J lost 2 bases, with 11 bases between them. Per the germline V gene, CDR1 is MGHRA and CDR2 is YSYEKL. This chain's CDR3 is CASSQDRVSPGNTIYF. The CDR3 DNA reads as TGCGCCAGCAGCCAAGATCGGGTAAGCCCTGGAAACACCATATATTTT.

The V and J genes are TRBV5-1 and TRBJ1-1; a weak D match, TRBD1 (5 bases). V was cut by 1 base and J by 3 bases, with 13 bases left in between. This CDR3 contains 15 residues. CDR1 and CDR2 (germline): SGHRS, YFSETQ. CDR3 in amino acids: CASSLQQGAYTEAFF. Here the CDR3 DNA reads TGCGCCAGCAGCTTGCAGCAGGGAGCGTACACTGAAGCTTTCTTT.

This chain links TRBV4-2 with TRBJ1-4, with D unresolved. There are 13 residues in the CDR3. Between the trimmed V and J ends, which lost 0 bases and 7 bases, there was a span of 6 bases. The germline CDR1 and CDR2 sequences are LGHNA and YNFKEQ. The CDR3 loop reads CASSQDHGEKLFF. The DNA of the CDR3 is TGTGCCAGCAGCCAAGATCATGGTGAAAAACTGTTTTTT.

This clone was seen more than once but under ten times. J is TRBJ2-3 and V is TRBV18; D remains ambiguous. With 5 bases removed from V and 4 bases from J, the gap between germline ends came to 16 bases. The length of the CDR3 is 15 residues. CDR1 and CDR2 (germline): KGHSH, LQKENI. Written as DNA, the CDR3 is TGTGCCAGCTCATTGGGCGGAATCAGGTCAGATACGCAGTATTTT. It translates to CASSLGGIRSDTQYF.

J is TRBJ2-7 and V is TRBV6-5; 9 positions match TRBD1. There are 14 residues in the CDR3. In germline, CDR1 is MNHEY, CDR2 SVGAGI. V lost 6 bases and J lost 2; bases outside the gene matches: 5. CDR3 sequence (DNA): TGTGCCAGCAGACGGACAGGGGCCCCCTACGAGCAGTACTTC. Translating gives CASRRTGAPYEQYF.

The chain links TRBV7-3 to TRBJ1-1; weak D call: TRBD1 (5 bases). Deletions cut 5 bases from V and 1 base from J, with 8 bases between. Per the germline V gene, CDR1 is SGHTA and CDR2 is FQGTGA. The CDR3 runs to 13 residues. In DNA form, the CDR3 reads TGTGCCAGCAGCCCCGGACAGAACACTGAAGCTTTCTTT. Its translation: CASSPGQNTEAFF.